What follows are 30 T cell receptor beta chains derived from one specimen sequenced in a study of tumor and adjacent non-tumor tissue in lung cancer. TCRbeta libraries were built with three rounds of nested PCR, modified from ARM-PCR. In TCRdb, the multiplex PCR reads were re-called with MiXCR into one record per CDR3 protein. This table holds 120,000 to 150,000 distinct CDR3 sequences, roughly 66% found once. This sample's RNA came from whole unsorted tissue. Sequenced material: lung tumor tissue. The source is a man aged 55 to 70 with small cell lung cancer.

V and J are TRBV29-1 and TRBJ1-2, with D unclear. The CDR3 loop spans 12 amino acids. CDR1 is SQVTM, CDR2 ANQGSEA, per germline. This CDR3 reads CSTRGDDDGYTF. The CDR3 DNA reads TGCAGTACCCGAGGCGATGATGATGGCTACACCTTC.

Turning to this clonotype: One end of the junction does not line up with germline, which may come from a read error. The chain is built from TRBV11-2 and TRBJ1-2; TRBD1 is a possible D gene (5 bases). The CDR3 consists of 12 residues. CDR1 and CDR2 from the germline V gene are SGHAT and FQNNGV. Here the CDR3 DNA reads TGTGCCAGTAGCTTAGGGGCGGGTGGCTACATCTTC. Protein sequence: CASSLGAGGYIF.

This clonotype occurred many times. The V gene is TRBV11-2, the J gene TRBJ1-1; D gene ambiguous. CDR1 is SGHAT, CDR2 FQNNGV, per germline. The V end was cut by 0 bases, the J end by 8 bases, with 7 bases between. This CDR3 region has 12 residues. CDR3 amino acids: CASSLDVSEAFF. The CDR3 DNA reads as TGTGCCAGCAGCTTAGATGTGTCCGAAGCTTTCTTT.

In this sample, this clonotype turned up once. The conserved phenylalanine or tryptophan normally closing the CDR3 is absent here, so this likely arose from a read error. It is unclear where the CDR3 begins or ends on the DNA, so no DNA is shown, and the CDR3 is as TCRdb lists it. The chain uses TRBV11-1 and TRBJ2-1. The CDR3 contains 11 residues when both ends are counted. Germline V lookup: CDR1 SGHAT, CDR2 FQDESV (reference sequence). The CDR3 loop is CSSSLDNEKFL.

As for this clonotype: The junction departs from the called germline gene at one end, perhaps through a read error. CDR3 region: CASSYLGHGDYGYTF. For the CDR3, the DNA is TGCGCCAGCAGTTACCTAGGACATGGGGACTATGGCTACACCTTC. The chain carries TRBV6-5 and TRBJ1-2; tentatively, D is TRBD1 (5 bases). CDR3 length: 15 amino acids. CDR1 is MNHEY and CDR2 is SVGAGI in the germline V gene.

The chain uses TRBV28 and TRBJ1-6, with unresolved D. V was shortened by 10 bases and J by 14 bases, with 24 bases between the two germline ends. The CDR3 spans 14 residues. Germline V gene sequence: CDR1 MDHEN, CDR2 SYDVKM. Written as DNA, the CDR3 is TGTGCCAACAGAGAACAGCCAGCTAATGCAGCCCTCCACTTT. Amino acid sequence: CANREQPANAALHF. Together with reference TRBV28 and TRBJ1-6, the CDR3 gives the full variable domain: DVKVTQSSRYLVKRTGEKVFLECVQDMDHENMFWYRQDPGLGLRLIYFSYDVKMKEKGDIPEGYSVSREKKERFSLILESASTNQTSMYLCANREQPANAALHFGNGTRLTVT.

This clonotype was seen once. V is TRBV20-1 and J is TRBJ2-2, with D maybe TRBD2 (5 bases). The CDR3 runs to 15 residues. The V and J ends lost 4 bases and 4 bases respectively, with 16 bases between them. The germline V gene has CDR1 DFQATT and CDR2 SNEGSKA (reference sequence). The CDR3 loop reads CSATHGSGSTGELFF. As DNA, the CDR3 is TGCAGTGCTACACATGGCAGCGGCAGCACCGGGGAGCTGTTTTTT.

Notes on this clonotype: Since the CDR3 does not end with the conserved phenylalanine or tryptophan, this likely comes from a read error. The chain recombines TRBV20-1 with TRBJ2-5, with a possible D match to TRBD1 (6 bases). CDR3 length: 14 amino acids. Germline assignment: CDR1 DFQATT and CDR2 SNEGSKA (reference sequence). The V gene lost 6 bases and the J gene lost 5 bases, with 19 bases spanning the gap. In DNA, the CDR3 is TGCAGTGCGAGCCTGGACAGTCGCCGGGAGACCCAGTACTCA. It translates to CSASLDSRRETQYS.

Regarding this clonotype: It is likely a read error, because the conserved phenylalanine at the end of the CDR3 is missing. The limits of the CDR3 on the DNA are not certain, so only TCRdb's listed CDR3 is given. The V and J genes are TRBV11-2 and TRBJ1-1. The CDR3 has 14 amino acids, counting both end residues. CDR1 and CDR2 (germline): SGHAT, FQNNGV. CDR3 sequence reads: CASSLEGIHTEAFS.

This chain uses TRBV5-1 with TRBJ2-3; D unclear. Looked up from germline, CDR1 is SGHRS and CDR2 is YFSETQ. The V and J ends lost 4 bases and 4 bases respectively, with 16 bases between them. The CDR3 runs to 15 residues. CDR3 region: CASSLLTPVADTQYF. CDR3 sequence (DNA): TGCGCCAGCAGCCTCCTGACCCCGGTGGCAGATACGCAGTATTTT. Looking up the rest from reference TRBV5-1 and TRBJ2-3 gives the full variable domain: KAGVTQTPRYLIKTRGQQVTLSCSPISGHRSVSWYQQTPGQGLQFLFEYFSETQRNKGNFPGRFSGRQFSNSRSEMNVSTLELGDSALYLCASSLLTPVADTQYFGPGTRLTVL.

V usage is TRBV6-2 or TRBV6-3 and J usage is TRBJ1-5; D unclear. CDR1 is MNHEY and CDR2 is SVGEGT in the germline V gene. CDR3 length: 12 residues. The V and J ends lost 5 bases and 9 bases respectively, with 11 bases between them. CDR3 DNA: TGTGCCAGCAGTACTGGTCTTCGGCCCCAGCATTTT. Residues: CASSTGLRPQHF.

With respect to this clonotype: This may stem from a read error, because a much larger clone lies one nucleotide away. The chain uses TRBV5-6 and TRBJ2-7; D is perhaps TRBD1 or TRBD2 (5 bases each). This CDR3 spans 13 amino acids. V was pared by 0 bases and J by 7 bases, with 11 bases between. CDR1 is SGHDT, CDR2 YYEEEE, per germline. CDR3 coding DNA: TGTGCCAGCAGCTTGGTTCGTTGGGGGGAGCAGTACTTC. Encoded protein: CASSLVRWGEQYF.

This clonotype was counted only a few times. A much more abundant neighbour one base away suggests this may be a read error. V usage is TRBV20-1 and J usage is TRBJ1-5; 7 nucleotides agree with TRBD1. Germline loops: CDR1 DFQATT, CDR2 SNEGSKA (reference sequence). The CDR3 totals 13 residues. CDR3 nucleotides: TGCAGTGTTAGAGATAACAGGGGCCAGCCCCAGCATTTT. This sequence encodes CSVRDNRGQPQHF.

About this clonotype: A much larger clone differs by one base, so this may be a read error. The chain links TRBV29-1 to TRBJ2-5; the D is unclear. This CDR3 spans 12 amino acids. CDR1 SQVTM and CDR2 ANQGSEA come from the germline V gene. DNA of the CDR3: TGCAGCGTTGGAGCAGCCCAAGGGACCCAGTACTTC. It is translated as CSVGAAQGTQYF.

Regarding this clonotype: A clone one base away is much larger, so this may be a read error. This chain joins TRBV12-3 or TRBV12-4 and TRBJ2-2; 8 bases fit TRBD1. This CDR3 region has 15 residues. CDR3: CVSSPRQGSTGELFF. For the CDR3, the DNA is TGTGTCAGCAGTCCCCGACAGGGGTCCACCGGGGAGCTGTTTTTT.

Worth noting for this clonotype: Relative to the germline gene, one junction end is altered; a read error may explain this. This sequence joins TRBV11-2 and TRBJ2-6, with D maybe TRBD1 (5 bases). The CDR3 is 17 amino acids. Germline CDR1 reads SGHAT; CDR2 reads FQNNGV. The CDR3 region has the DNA TGTGCCAGCAGCTCATCCAGGGCGAGCTCTGGGACCAACGTCCTGACTTTC. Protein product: CASSSSRASSGTNVLTF. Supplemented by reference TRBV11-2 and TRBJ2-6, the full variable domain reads EAGVAQSPRYKIIEKRQSVAFWCNPISGHATLYWYQQILGQGPKLLIQFQNNGVVDDSQLPKDRFSAERLKGVDSTLKIQPAKLEDSAVYLCASSSSRASSGTNVLTFGAGSRLTVL.

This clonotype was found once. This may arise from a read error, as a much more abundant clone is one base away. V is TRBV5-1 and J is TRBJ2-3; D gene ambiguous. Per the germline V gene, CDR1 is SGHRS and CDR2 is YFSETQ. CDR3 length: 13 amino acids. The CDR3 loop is CVSSFRFTDTQYF. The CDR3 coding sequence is TGCGTCAGCAGCTTTCGGTTCACAGATACGCAGTATTTT.

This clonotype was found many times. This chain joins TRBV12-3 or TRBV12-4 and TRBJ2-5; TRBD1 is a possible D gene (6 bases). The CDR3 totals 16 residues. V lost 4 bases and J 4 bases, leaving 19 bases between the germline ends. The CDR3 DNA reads TGTGCCAGCAGTTCGACTCGGATCCGAGGGGGAGAGACCCAGTACTTC. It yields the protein CASSSTRIRGGETQYF.

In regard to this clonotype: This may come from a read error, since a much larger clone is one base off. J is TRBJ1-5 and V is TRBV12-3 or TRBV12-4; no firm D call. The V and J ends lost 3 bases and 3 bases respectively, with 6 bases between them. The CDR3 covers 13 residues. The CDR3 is CASSFGSNQPQHF. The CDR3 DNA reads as TGTGCCAGCAGTTTCGGGTCCAATCAGCCCCAGCATTTT.

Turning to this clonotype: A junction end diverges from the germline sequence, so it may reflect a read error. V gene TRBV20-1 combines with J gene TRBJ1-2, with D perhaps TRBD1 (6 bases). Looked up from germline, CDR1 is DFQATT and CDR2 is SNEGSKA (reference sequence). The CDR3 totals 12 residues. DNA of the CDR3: TGCAGTGCTACGGACAGAGAGTATGACTACACCTTC. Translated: CSATDREYDYTF.

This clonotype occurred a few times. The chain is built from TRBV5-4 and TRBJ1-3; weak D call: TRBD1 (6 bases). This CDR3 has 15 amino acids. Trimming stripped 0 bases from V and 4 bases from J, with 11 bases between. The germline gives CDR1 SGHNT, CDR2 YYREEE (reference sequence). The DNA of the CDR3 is TGTGCCAGCAGCTTGGTGGGGGCCTCGGGAAACACCATATATTTT. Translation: CASSLVGASGNTIYF. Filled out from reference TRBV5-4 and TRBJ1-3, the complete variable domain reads ETGVTQSPTHLIKTRGQQVTLRCSSQSGHNTVSWYQQALGQGPQFIFQYYREEENGRGNFPPRFSGLQFPNYSSELNVNALELDDSALYLCASSLVGASGNTIYFGEGSWLTVV.

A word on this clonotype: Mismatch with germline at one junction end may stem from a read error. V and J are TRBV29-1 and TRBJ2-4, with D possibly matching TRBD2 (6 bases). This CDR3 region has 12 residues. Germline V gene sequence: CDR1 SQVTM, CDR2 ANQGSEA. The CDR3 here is CSVEGTYNIHYF. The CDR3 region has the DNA TGCAGCGTTGAGGGGACTTATAACATTCACTACTTC.

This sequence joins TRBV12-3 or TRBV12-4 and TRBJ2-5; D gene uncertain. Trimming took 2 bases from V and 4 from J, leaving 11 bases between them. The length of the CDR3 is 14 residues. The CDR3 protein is CASSLKGTRETQYF. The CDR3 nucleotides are TGTGCCAGCAGTTTAAAAGGCACGAGAGAGACCCAGTACTTC.

CDR3 sequence: CSVAPTTQYNEQFF. The CDR3 DNA follows: TGCAGTGTCGCGCCGACTACACAATACAATGAGCAGTTCTTC. The chain couples TRBV20-1 to TRBJ2-1, with TRBD2 as a possible D gene (5 bases). Germline V gene lookup returns CDR1 DFQATT and CDR2 SNEGSKA (reference sequence). Deletions cut 7 bases from V and 4 bases from J, with 17 bases between. The CDR3 contains 14 residues.

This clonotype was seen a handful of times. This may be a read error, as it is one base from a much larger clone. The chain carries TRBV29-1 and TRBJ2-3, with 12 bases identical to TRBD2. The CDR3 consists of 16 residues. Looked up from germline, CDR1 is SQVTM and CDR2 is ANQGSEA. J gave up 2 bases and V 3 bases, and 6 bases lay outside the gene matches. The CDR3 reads CSVDSTSGGPTDTQYF. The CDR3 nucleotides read TGCAGCGTTGATAGCACTAGCGGGGGGCCCACAGATACGCAGTATTTT.

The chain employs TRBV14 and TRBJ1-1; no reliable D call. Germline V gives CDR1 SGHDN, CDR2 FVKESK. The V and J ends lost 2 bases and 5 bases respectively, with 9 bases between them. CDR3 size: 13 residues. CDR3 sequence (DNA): TGTGCCAGCAGCCAAATGGACGGGACTGAAGCTTTCTTT. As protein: CASSQMDGTEAFF.

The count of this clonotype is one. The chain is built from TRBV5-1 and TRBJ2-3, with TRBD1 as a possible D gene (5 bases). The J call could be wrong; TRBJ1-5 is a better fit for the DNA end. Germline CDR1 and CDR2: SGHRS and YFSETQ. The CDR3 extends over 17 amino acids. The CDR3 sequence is CASSSLDLARGTDTQHF. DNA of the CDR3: TGCGCCAGCAGCTCGCTTGACCTAGCGCGGGGCACAGATACGCAGCATTTT.

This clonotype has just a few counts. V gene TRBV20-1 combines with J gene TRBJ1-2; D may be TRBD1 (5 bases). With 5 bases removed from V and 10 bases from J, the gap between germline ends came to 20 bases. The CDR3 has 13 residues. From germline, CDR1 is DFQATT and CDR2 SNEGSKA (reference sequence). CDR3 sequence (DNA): TGCAGTGCTCCAACACAGGTTTCGGTAGTCTACACCTTC. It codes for CSAPTQVSVVYTF.

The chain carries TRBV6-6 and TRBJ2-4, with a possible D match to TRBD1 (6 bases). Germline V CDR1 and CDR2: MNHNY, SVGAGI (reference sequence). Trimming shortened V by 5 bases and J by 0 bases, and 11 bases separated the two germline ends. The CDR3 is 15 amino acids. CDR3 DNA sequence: TGTGCCAGCAGTACCACACAGGGAGCCAAAAACATTCAGTACTTC. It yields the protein CASSTTQGAKNIQYF.

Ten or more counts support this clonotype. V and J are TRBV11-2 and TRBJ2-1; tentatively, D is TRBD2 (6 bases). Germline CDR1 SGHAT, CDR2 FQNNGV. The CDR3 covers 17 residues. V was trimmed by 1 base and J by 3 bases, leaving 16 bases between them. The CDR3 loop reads CASSLGGGLEVYNEQFF. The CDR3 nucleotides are TGTGCCAGCAGCTTAGGGGGAGGACTCGAAGTCTACAATGAGCAGTTCTTC.